Below are 3 T cell receptor beta chains sequenced from a single sample in a study of CD8+CD57+ T cells in acquired aplastic anemia. Investigators profiled TCR beta VDJ and CDR3 from genomic DNA template. TCRdb passed the reads through MiXCR, listing each CDR3 protein once. This sample carries about 270,000 distinct CDR3 sequences, roughly 82% of them seen once, and the ten largest clones take approximately 40%. In patients chosen for sequencing, flow cytometry had shown CD8+CD57+ cell expansion. Specimen: sorted CD4+, CD8+, or CD8+CD57+ T cells (not recorded which) from PBMCs. The source of these receptors is a human donor with aplastic anemia.

Points on this clonotype: A junction end diverges from the germline sequence, so it may reflect a read error. The V call is TRBV7-7, the J call TRBJ1-1, with a tentative D call TRBD1 (5 bases). From germline, CDR1 is SSHAT and CDR2 FNYEAQ (reference sequence). This CDR3 has 15 residues. CDR3 DNA: TGTGCTAGCAGCTTCCCCCCCAGGGTTCGCTTGAGCAGTTTCTTT. Its protein is CASSFPPRVRLSSFF.

V gene TRBV10-3 combines with J gene TRBJ2-2; TRBD2 is a possible D gene (5 bases). Per the germline V gene, CDR1 is ENHRY and CDR2 is SYGVKD. The CDR3 covers 15 residues. V was cut by 2 bases and J by 5 bases, with 12 bases left in between. Here the CDR3 DNA reads TGTGCCATCAGTGAGGGAGCGGTGGCGACCGGGGAGCTGTTTTTT. This sequence encodes CAISEGAVATGELFF.

About this clonotype: No conserved phenylalanine or tryptophan ends this CDR3, so it is likely a read error. For the CDR3, the DNA is TGTGCCAGCAGCGAAGAAGGCGGCGGGGGGAGCGAGGAGCAGTTCGTC. Residues: CASSEEGGGGSEEQFV. V and J are TRBV2 and TRBJ2-1; 8 bases are a match to TRBD2. This CDR3 region has 16 residues. Germline V gene lookup returns CDR1 SNHLY and CDR2 FYNNEI.